This passage covers 19 T cell receptor beta chains from one sample sequenced in a study of technical replicates of blood from a few donors. The assay was immunoSEQ multiplex PCR, and TCRdb's table has in-frame clones only and misses some. The sample yields about 70,000 clones, just under 95% seen once. The specimen was T cells isolated from PBMCs. Every receptor here comes from a human donor in good health.

The rearrangement joins TRBV28 to TRBJ2-7, with a weak D call TRBD1 (5 bases). In germline, CDR1 is MDHEN, CDR2 SYDVKM. Trimming removed 5 bases from V and 3 bases from J, with 14 bases in between. The CDR3 sequence is 14 residues long. The CDR3 loop is CASSPQTEIYEQYF. The CDR3 region has the DNA TGTGCCAGCAGTCCACAGACAGAAATCTACGAGCAGTACTTC.

The genes are TRBV5-4 and TRBJ2-5; 8 nucleotides match TRBD1. CDR1 and CDR2 from the germline V gene are SGHNT and YYREEE (reference sequence). The length of the CDR3 is 15 residues. V shed 5 bases and J 2 bases; nucleotides not matched to a gene: 8. CDR3 in DNA: TGTGCCAGCAGAGACGGACAGGGCTGGCAAGAGACCCAGTACTTC. Translating gives CASRDGQGWQETQYF.

The gene calls are TRBV27 and TRBJ1-1; 7 bases are a match to TRBD1. CDR3 length: 13 amino acids. In germline, CDR1 is MNHEY, CDR2 SMNVEV (reference sequence). Trimming removed 5 bases from V and 3 bases from J; junction bases left unmatched: 3. This chain's CDR3 is CASSTGVYTEAFF. CDR3 bases: TGTGCCAGCAGTACAGGGGTCTACACTGAAGCTTTCTTT.

The CDR3 is CSVEDPGDNTDTQYF. In nucleotides, the CDR3 is TGCAGCGTTGAAGATCCAGGGGATAATACAGATACGCAGTATTTT. V and J are TRBV29-1 and TRBJ2-3; D may be TRBD1 (6 bases). The CDR3 consists of 15 residues. V was cut by 0 bases and J by 3 bases, with 13 bases left in between. The germline V gene has CDR1 SQVTM and CDR2 ANQGSEA.

In its sample, this clone was seen a few times. This chain joins TRBV9 and TRBJ1-1; no clear D gene. V lost 0 bases and J 4 bases, leaving 7 bases between the germline ends. Germline CDR1 SGDLS, CDR2 YYNGEE. This CDR3 region has 13 residues. The CDR3 here is CASSVEHFTEAFF. The CDR3 region has the DNA TGTGCCAGCAGCGTAGAACATTTCACTGAAGCTTTCTTT.

This clone was counted only a few times. V and J are TRBV6-6 and TRBJ2-7; maybe TRBD2 (6 bases). The length of the CDR3 is 14 residues. Per germline, CDR1 MNHNY and CDR2 SVGAGI (reference sequence). The V and J ends lost 0 bases and 1 base respectively, with 7 bases between them. The CDR3 bases are TGTGCCAGCAGTTACTCGGGGGGATCCTACGAGCAGTACTTC. This codes for CASSYSGGSYEQYF.

The chain combines TRBV9 with TRBJ1-1; D is undetermined. The CDR3 has 17 residues. CDR1 is SGDLS, CDR2 YYNGEE, per germline. Deletions cut 4 bases from V and 0 bases from J, with 19 bases between. The CDR3 nucleotides read TGTGCCAGCAGCCCCCGAAGCCTCGCTTACGTGAACACTGAAGCTTTCTTT. It encodes CASSPRSLAYVNTEAFF.

The chain recombines TRBV2 with TRBJ2-3; D not resolved. Trimming cost V 3 bases and J 2 bases, with 6 bases left between them. Looked up from germline, CDR1 is SNHLY and CDR2 is FYNNEI. CDR3 length: 13 residues. The CDR3, as DNA: TGTGCCAGCAGTGAGTCCAACACAGATACGCAGTATTTT. It codes for CASSESNTDTQYF.

This clone was observed once. The chain employs TRBV5-1 and TRBJ1-4, with D perhaps TRBD1 (6 bases). With 4 bases removed from V and 8 bases from J, the gap between germline ends came to 12 bases. Per the germline V gene, CDR1 is SGHRS and CDR2 is YFSETQ. The CDR3 has 13 amino acids. CDR3 DNA: TGCGCCAGCAGCGTTCTCACAGGGGAAAAACTGTTTTTT. It translates to CASSVLTGEKLFF.

Here the CDR3 DNA reads TGCGCCAGCAGCCACCCGGGACAGGGAAACTGGGAGCAGTTCTTC. Its translation: CASSHPGQGNWEQFF. This chain links TRBV4-1 with TRBJ2-1; TRBD1 agrees at 9 bases. Germline V gene sequence: CDR1 MGHRA, CDR2 YSYEKL. V trimming: 3 bases; J trimming: 10 bases; junction bases outside the gene matches: 10. The CDR3 covers 15 residues.

The chain carries TRBV18 and TRBJ1-2; possible D gene TRBD1, 6 bases. Deletions cut 0 bases from V and 4 bases from J, with 12 bases between. The CDR3 loop spans 15 amino acids. Germline loops: CDR1 KGHSH, CDR2 LQKENI. This CDR3 is CASSPPTGSFYGYTF. The DNA for the CDR3 is TGTGCCAGCTCACCACCGACAGGTTCCTTCTATGGCTACACCTTC.

The chain employs TRBV28 and TRBJ2-7; 7 positions match TRBD2. The CDR3 spans 14 residues. CDR1 is MDHEN and CDR2 is SYDVKM in the germline V gene. J gave up 4 bases and V 2 bases, and 5 bases lay outside the gene matches. CDR3 sequence reads: CASSLALALYEQYF. The CDR3 coding sequence is TGTGCCAGCAGTTTAGCACTAGCGCTATACGAGCAGTACTTC.

The rearrangement links TRBV10-1 to TRBJ2-4, with TRBD2 matching over 9 bases. Germline CDR1 WNHNN, CDR2 SYGVQD (reference sequence). There are 15 residues in the CDR3. The trim removed 3 bases at V and 1 base at J, leaving 1 base unmatched. The CDR3 loop reads CASSDTSGAKNIQYF. In DNA, the CDR3 is TGCGCCAGCAGTGATACTAGCGGGGCCAAAAACATTCAGTACTTC.

The rearrangement joins TRBV13 to TRBJ2-3; 9 bases are shared with TRBD1. There are 17 residues in the CDR3. Germline-derived CDR1 and CDR2 are PRHDT and FYEKMQ (reference sequence). Trimming at V came to 5 bases and at J to 0 bases, leaving 9 bases not matched to a gene. The chain's CDR3 is CASSVNPGQGSTDTQYF. For the CDR3, the DNA is TGTGCCAGCAGCGTAAACCCGGGACAGGGAAGCACAGATACGCAGTATTTT.

The genes are TRBV2 and TRBJ1-1; weak D call: TRBD1 (6 bases). V was pared by 0 bases and J by 5 bases, with 19 bases between. Germline CDR1 reads SNHLY; CDR2 reads FYNNEI. The CDR3 loop spans 17 amino acids. CDR3 sequence reads: CASSEARGFPGVTEAFF. DNA of the CDR3: TGTGCCAGCAGTGAAGCGCGAGGGTTTCCAGGGGTGACTGAAGCTTTCTTT.

The CDR3 is CASSLTGGASGYTF. For the CDR3, the DNA is TGTGCCAGCAGTCTAACAGGGGGCGCGAGTGGCTACACCTTC. This sequence joins TRBV2 and TRBJ1-2, with 9 bases fitting TRBD1. With 5 bases clipped from V and 7 bases from J, the junction kept 8 bases outside the gene matches. Germline CDR1 SNHLY, CDR2 FYNNEI. This CDR3 has 14 residues.

The table lists this clone with a few counts. The V and J genes are TRBV7-9 and TRBJ1-2, with D perhaps TRBD1 (6 bases). This CDR3 has 14 amino acids. The V gene's germline CDR1 is SEHNR and CDR2 FQNEAQ (reference sequence). V gave up 5 bases and J gave up 1 base, with 11 bases separating them. CDR3 in amino acids: CASSPDRSNYGYTF. The CDR3 region has the DNA TGTGCCAGCAGCCCGGACAGAAGTAACTATGGCTACACCTTC.

The chain combines TRBV18 with TRBJ2-3; perhaps TRBD2 as D (6 bases). V was pared by 3 bases and J by 0 bases, with 13 bases between. The CDR3 is made up of 16 amino acids. Germline-derived CDR1 and CDR2 are KGHSH and LQKENI. Here the CDR3 reads CASSPPRGSSTDTQYF. The DNA for the CDR3 is TGTGCCAGCTCACCGCCCCGGGGGTCTAGCACAGATACGCAGTATTTT.

The V and J genes are TRBV10-3 and TRBJ2-7; 9 bases align to TRBD2. The germline V gene encodes CDR1 ENHRY and CDR2 SYGVKD. The CDR3 is 16 residues long. The V and J ends lost 4 bases and 6 bases, in that order; junction bases with no gene match: 13. As DNA, the CDR3 is TGTGCCATCAGTGTCCCCCCAAGCGGGAGGATCGGCGAGCAGTACTTC. It codes for CAISVPPSGRIGEQYF.